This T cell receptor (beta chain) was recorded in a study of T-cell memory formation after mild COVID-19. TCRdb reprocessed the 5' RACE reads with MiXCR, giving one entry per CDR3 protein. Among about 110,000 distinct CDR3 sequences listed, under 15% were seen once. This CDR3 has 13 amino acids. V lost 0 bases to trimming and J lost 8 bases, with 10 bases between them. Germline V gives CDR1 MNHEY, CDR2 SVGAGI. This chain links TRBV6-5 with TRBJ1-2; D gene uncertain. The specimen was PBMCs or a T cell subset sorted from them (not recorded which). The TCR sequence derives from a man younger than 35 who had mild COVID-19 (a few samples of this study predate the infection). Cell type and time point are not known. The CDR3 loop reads CASSYSSREGYTF. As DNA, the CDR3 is TGTGCCAGCAGTTACTCCTCGCGGGAGGGCTACACCTTC.